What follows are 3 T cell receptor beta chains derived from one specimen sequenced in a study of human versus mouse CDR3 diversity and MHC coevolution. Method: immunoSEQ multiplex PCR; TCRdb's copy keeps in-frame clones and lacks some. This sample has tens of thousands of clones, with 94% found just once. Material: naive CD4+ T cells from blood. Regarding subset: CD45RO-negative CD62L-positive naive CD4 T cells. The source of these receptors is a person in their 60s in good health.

The CDR3 DNA sequence: TGCGCCAGCAGCCAGGGACTAGCGGGAGGGCAGGAGACCCAGTACTTC. It yields the protein CASSQGLAGGQETQYF. The J gene is TRBJ2-5, the V gene TRBV5-1; 16 nucleotides align to TRBD2. Germline V gene data show CDR1 as SGHRS and CDR2 as YFSETQ. The CDR3 extends over 16 amino acids. Trimming removed 4 bases from V and 5 bases from J; junction bases left unmatched: 5.

The CDR3 sequence: CASSMLAGGPDTQYF. For the CDR3, the DNA is TGTGCCAGTAGTATGCTAGCGGGAGGGCCAGATACGCAGTATTTT. The chain couples TRBV19 to TRBJ2-3; 12 bases agree with TRBD2. Germline lookup yields CDR1 LNHDA and CDR2 SQIVND (reference sequence). The CDR3 is made up of 15 amino acids. V lost 3 bases, J lost 4 bases, and 2 bases stayed unmatched.

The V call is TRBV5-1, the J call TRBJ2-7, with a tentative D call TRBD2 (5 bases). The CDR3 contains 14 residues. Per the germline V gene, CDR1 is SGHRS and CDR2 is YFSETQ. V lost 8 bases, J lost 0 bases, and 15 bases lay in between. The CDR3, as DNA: TGCGCCAGTCGCTTATCAGCGGACTCCTACGAGCAGTACTTC. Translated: CASRLSADSYEQYF. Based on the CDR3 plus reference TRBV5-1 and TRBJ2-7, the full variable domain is KAGVTQTPRYLIKTRGQQVTLSCSPISGHRSVSWYQQTPGQGLQFLFEYFSETQRNKGNFPGRFSGRQFSNSRSEMNVSTLELGDSALYLCASRLSADSYEQYFGPGTRLTVT.